The TCR beta chain described here comes from a study of shared clonotypes between healthy human individuals. Study in general: Samples came from two female and a few male donors aged 18 to 49.

General study findings and limits: Generation of non-shared clonotypes was less probable than generation of clonotypes shared by all four donors. How much donors shared clonotypes was expected to be affected by sequencing depth.

Data came from immunoSEQ multiplex PCR; TCRdb stores just in-frame clones and leaves some out. The sample includes a few million clones, just under 95% seen only once; the top ten take 0.37%. This clone showed up just once. Its antigen remains unidentified. The sample holds other DNA sequences that translate to the same CDR3. Germline lookup yields CDR1 SSHAT and CDR2 FNYEAQ (reference sequence). V was shortened by 1 base and J by 2 bases, with 5 bases between the two germline ends. The CDR3 totals 13 residues. This TCR was recovered from a man between 18 and 35 years old in good health. Some clones in this sample may be carry-over from other donors' samples. The sequenced sample was naive CD4+ T cells from PBMCs. The subset: CD45RA+ positively selected. The chain joins TRBV7-7 to TRBJ1-1; unclear D gene. The CDR3 here is CASSLDLNTEAFF. CDR3 DNA: TGTGCCAGCAGCTTAGACCTAAACACTGAAGCTTTCTTT.